This TCR beta chain was observed in a study of T cell repertoires in cytomegalovirus infection. TCRdb itself ran the reads through MiXCR, one entry per CDR3 protein. The sample carries 400,000 to 550,000 distinct CDR3 sequences, 11% recorded once. Sequencing used PBMCs. This TCR derives from a human donor in good health (CMV status not recorded). Some clones in this sample may be carry-over from other donors' samples.

The DNA for the CDR3 is TGTGCCAGCAGCCAAGATCAGGGGCCAGCGGACTCTGGGGCCAACGTCCTGACTTTC. It is translated as CASSQDQGPADSGANVLTF. V is TRBV4-2 and J is TRBJ2-6; D is perhaps TRBD1 (6 bases). V was clipped by 0 bases and J by 0 bases, with 15 bases between them. The CDR3 extends over 19 amino acids. Per the germline V gene, CDR1 is LGHNA and CDR2 is YNFKEQ.